A single sample is the source of the 16 T cell receptor beta chains below, sequenced in a study of patients and donors after allogeneic stem cell transplantation. TCRdb used MiXCR to reprocess the RT-PCR reads, holding one entry per CDR3 protein. This repertoire shows 800,000 to 1,000,000 distinct CDR3 sequences, approximately 19% found once; its top ten account for 5% to 7.5%. The sequencing input was blood, either unsorted or a sorted T cell fraction (not recorded which). Receptor source: a human donor who was either an allogeneic HSCT recipient or a stem cell or donor lymphocyte infusion donor (not recorded which). It is not recorded whose cells these are; they may come from a transplant donor.

J is TRBJ2-7 and V is TRBV7-8, with 8 positions matching TRBD2. CDR3 length: 15 amino acids. Trimming cost V 2 bases and J 5 bases; bases outside gene matches: 8. The V gene's germline CDR1 is SGHVS and CDR2 FQNEAQ. The CDR3: CASSLKRELRNEQYF. The CDR3 DNA sequence: TGTGCCAGCAGCTTAAAGCGGGAGTTGAGAAACGAGCAGTACTTC.

This clonotype has a single count. The chain employs TRBV7-9 and TRBJ2-1; weak D call: TRBD2 (5 bases). Germline loops: CDR1 SEHNR, CDR2 FQNEAQ (reference sequence). The V and J ends lost 6 bases and 0 bases respectively, with 15 bases between them. This CDR3 comprises 16 residues. CDR3 sequence reads: CASSPVASSSYNEQFF. CDR3 coding DNA: TGTGCCAGCAGTCCAGTAGCGAGTAGCTCCTACAATGAGCAGTTCTTC.

This clonotype has more than one count but fewer than ten. This chain joins TRBV20-1 and TRBJ2-3; possibly TRBD2 for D (5 bases). This CDR3 spans 14 amino acids. Germline CDR1 DFQATT, CDR2 SNEGSKA (reference sequence). Between the trimmed V and J ends, which lost 7 bases and 2 bases, there was a span of 16 bases. The CDR3 DNA sequence: TGCAGTGGCCTAGGAGAGGGTTCCACAGATACGCAGTATTTT. It encodes CSGLGEGSTDTQYF.

This clonotype showed up just a few times. This chain links TRBV2 with TRBJ1-6; D not resolved. The V and J ends lost 4 bases and 8 bases respectively, with 12 bases between them. Germline-derived CDR1 and CDR2 are SNHLY and FYNNEI. The CDR3 sequence is 14 residues long. The CDR3 region is CASSVGPDYSPLHF. For the CDR3, the DNA is TGTGCCAGCAGTGTAGGGCCCGACTATTCACCCCTCCACTTT. The entire variable domain, with the rest obtained from reference TRBV2 and TRBJ1-6, is as follows: EPEVTQTPSHQVTQMGQEVILRCVPISNHLYFYWYRQILGQKVEFLVSFYNNEISEKSEIFDDQFSVERPDGSNFTLKIRSTKLEDSAMYFCASSVGPDYSPLHFGNGTRLTVT.

The chain uses TRBV10-3 and TRBJ1-5, with 10 positions matching TRBD1. CDR3 length: 19 residues. The V gene end was trimmed by 0 bases and the J gene end by 6 bases; junction bases not matched to a gene: 14. Germline V lookup: CDR1 ENHRY, CDR2 SYGVKD. CDR3 nucleotides: TGTGCCATCAGTGAGTCGAGAGGGACAGGGGCCCTCCGAGGTCAGCCCCAGCATTTT. Amino acids: CAISESRGTGALRGQPQHF.

The chain links TRBV6-1 to TRBJ2-5; no clear D. The CDR3 has 12 residues. Trimming took 7 bases from V and 3 from J, leaving 9 bases between them. The V gene's germline CDR1 is MNHNS and CDR2 SASEGT. The CDR3 DNA is TGTGCCAGCACTAACGGCAAAGAGACCCAGTACTTC. Its translation: CASTNGKETQYF.

This clonotype was seen only a few times. The chain links TRBV5-1 to TRBJ2-3; TRBD2 matches 10 bases. Germline CDR1 is SGHRS and CDR2 is YFSETQ. V gave up 3 bases and J gave up 2 bases; unmatched junction bases: 3. The length of the CDR3 is 15 residues. Here the CDR3 reads CASSSSGGLTDTQYF. The CDR3 nucleotides read TGCGCCAGCAGCTCTAGCGGGGGACTCACAGATACGCAGTATTTT.

CDR3 sequence (DNA): TGCAGTGCTATCCCCGGATCAACTAACTATGGCTACACCTTC. Encoded protein: CSAIPGSTNYGYTF. The V gene is TRBV20-1, the J gene TRBJ1-2; the D is unclear. CDR1 is DFQATT, CDR2 SNEGSKA, per germline (reference sequence). This CDR3 region has 14 residues. V was shortened by 4 bases and J by 0 bases, with 12 bases between the two germline ends.

V and J are TRBV12-3 or TRBV12-4 and TRBJ2-5; tentative D call: TRBD1 (5 bases). The CDR3 consists of 16 residues. V lost 5 bases to trimming and J lost 4 bases, with 20 bases between them. As DNA, the CDR3 is TGTGCCAGCAGTACACTCACAGAGTCTACAGGAGAGACCCAGTACTTC. Translation gives CASSTLTESTGETQYF.

The chain uses TRBV6-1 and TRBJ1-1; D remains ambiguous. The CDR3 is 15 amino acids. Trimming cost V 7 bases and J 0 bases, with 15 bases left between them. Germline V gene lookup returns CDR1 MNHNS and CDR2 SASEGT. This chain's CDR3 is CASTNPGEMNTEAFF. In nucleotides, the CDR3 is TGTGCCAGCACTAACCCAGGAGAGATGAACACTGAAGCTTTCTTT.

This clonotype has more than one count but fewer than ten. The V and J genes are TRBV29-1 and TRBJ1-2; D might be TRBD1 (5 bases). The V end was cut by 7 bases, the J end by 4 bases, with 13 bases between. There are 12 residues in the CDR3. Germline V lookup: CDR1 SQVTM, CDR2 ANQGSEA. CDR3 residues: CSAAEGLYGYTF. DNA of the CDR3: TGCAGCGCTGCAGAGGGGCTCTATGGCTACACCTTC.

Comments on this clonotype: A read error may produce the germline difference seen at one junction end. The rearrangement uses TRBV2 and TRBJ1-1; D may be TRBD1 (6 bases). The CDR3 contains 11 residues. Looked up from germline, CDR1 is SNHLY and CDR2 is FYNNEI. The CDR3 DNA reads TGCGGGGGCAGACGCAACACTGAAGCTTTCTTT. It translates to CGGRRNTEAFF.

The V and J genes are TRBV28 and TRBJ2-5; D possibly corresponds to TRBD2 (6 bases). This CDR3 spans 15 amino acids. V was pared by 4 bases and J by 10 bases, with 22 bases between. The germline V gene has CDR1 MDHEN and CDR2 SYDVKM. For the CDR3, the DNA is TGTGCCAGCAGTTCCGTCCCTGCGGGGCCATTGGACCAGTACTTC. Its protein is CASSSVPAGPLDQYF.

The chain couples TRBV3-1 to TRBJ1-2; D remains ambiguous. This CDR3 is built from 15 residues. Looked up from germline, CDR1 is LGHDT and CDR2 is YNNKEL (reference sequence). Trimming took off 2 bases at V and 4 bases at J, with 14 bases between the two ends. CDR3 loop: CASSQMARRGYGYTF. The CDR3 coding sequence is TGTGCCAGCAGCCAAATGGCGAGGCGCGGCTATGGCTACACCTTC.

This sequence joins TRBV5-1 and TRBJ1-1, with D hard to call. The germline gives CDR1 SGHRS, CDR2 YFSETQ. The V and J ends lost 6 bases and 5 bases respectively, with 8 bases between them. This CDR3 comprises 11 residues. The CDR3 loop is CASKSGTEAFF. As DNA, the CDR3 is TGCGCCAGCAAATCGGGGACTGAAGCTTTCTTT.

The rearrangement joins TRBV12-3 or TRBV12-4 to TRBJ2-7, with 8 positions matching TRBD1. This CDR3 has 12 amino acids. V was pared by 4 bases and J by 9 bases, with 5 bases of the junction left unmatched. For the CDR3, the DNA is TGTGCCAGCAGTTCGGGACAGGTGGGGCAGTACTTC. It encodes CASSSGQVGQYF.